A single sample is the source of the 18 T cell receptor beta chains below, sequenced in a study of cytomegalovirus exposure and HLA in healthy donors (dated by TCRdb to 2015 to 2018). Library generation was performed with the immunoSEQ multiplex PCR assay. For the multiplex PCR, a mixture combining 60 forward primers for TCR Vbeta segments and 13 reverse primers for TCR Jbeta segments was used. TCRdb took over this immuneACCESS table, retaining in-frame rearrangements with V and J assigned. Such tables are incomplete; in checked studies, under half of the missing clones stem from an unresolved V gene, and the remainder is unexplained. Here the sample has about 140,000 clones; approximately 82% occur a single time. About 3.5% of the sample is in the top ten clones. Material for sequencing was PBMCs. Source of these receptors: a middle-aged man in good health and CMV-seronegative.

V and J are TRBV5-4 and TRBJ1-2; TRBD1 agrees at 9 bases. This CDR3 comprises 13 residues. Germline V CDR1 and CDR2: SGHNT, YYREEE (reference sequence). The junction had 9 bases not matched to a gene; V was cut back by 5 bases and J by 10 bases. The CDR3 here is CASRAGQGRDYTF. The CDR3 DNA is TGTGCCAGCAGGGCGGGACAGGGTCGGGACTACACCTTC.

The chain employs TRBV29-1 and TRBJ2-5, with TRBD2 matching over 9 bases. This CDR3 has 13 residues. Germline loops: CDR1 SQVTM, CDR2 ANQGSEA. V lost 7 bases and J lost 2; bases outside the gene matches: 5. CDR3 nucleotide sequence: TGCAGCGCGATAAGCGGGGGGCAAGAGACCCAGTACTTC. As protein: CSAISGGQETQYF. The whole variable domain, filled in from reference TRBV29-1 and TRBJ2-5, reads SAVISQKPSRDICQRGTSLTIQCQVDSQVTMMFWYRQQPGQSLTLIATANQGSEATYESGFVIDKFPISRPNLTFSTLTVSNMSPEDSSIYLCSAISGGQETQYFGPGTRLLVL.

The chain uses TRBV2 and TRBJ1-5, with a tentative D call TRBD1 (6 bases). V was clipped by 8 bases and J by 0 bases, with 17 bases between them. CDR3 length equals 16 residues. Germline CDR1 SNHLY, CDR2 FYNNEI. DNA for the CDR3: TGTGCCAGCGGTTGGGGGGGGCAGATTAGCAATCAGCCCCAGCATTTT. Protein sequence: CASGWGGQISNQPQHF.

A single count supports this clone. CDR3 sequence reads: CASRLRQENTEAFF. CDR3 DNA sequence: TGTGCCAGCAGACTTAGACAGGAGAACACTGAAGCTTTCTTT. The V call is TRBV6-5, the J call TRBJ1-1; D might be TRBD1 (6 bases). Germline V gene lookup returns CDR1 MNHEY and CDR2 SVGAGI. Trimming stripped 6 bases from V and 1 base from J, with 12 bases between. The CDR3 runs 14 residues.

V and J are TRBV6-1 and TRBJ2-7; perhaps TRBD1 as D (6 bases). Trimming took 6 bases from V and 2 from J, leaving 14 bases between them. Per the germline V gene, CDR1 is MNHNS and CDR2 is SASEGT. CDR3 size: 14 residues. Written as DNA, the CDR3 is TGTGCCAGCAGCCCCAGGGGTAGGGCCTACGAGCAGTACTTC. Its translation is CASSPRGRAYEQYF.

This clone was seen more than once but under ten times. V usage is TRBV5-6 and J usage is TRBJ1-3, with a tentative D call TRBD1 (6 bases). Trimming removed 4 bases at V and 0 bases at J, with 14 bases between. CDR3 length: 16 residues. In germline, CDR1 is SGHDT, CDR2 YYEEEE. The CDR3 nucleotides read TGTGCCAGCAGCCTGCAACAGGGTAGCTCTGGAAACACCATATATTTT. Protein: CASSLQQGSSGNTIYF. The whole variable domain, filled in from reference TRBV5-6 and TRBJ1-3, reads DAGVTQSPTHLIKTRGQQVTLRCSPKSGHDTVSWYQQALGQGPQFIFQYYEEEERQRGNFPDRFSGHQFPNYSSELNVNALLLGDSALYLCASSLQQGSSGNTIYFGEGSWLTVV.

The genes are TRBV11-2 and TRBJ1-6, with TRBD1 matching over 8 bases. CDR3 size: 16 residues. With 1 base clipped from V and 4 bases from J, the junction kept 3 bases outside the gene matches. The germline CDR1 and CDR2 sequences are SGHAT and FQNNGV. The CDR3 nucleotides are TGTGCCAGCAGCTTAGGCCGGGACAGGTATAATTCACCCCTCCACTTT. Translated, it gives CASSLGRDRYNSPLHF. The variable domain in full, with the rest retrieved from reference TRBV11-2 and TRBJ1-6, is EAGVAQSPRYKIIEKRQSVAFWCNPISGHATLYWYQQILGQGPKLLIQFQNNGVVDDSQLPKDRFSAERLKGVDSTLKIQPAKLEDSAVYLCASSLGRDRYNSPLHFGNGTRLTVT.

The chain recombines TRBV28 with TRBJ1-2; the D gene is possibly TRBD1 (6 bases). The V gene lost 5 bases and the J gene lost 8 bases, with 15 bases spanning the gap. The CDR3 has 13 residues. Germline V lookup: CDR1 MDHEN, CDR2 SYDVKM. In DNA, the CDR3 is TGTGCCAGCAGTAGAAACAGGGTCGACGGCTACACCTTC. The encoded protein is CASSRNRVDGYTF.

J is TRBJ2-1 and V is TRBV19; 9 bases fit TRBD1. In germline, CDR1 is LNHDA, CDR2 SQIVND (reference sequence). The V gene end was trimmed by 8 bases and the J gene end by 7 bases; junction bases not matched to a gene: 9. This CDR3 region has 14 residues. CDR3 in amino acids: CASAWDRVSNEQFF. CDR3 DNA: TGTGCCAGTGCATGGGACAGGGTATCGAATGAGCAGTTCTTC.

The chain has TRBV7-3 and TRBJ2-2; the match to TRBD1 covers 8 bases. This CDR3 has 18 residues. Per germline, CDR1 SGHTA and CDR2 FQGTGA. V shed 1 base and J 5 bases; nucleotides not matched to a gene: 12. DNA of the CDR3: TGTGCCAGCAGCTTAATAGCAGGGGCCAGGGGGCGGACCGGGGAGCTGTTTTTT. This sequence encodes CASSLIAGARGRTGELFF.

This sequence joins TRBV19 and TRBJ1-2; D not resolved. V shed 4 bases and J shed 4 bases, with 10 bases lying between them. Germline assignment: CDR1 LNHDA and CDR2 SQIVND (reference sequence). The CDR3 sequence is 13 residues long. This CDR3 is CASSRTYGYGYTF. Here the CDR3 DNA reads TGTGCCAGTAGTAGAACGTACGGCTATGGCTACACCTTC.

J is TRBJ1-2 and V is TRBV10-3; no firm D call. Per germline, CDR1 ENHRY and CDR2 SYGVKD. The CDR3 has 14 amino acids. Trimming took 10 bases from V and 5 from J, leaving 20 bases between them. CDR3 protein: CATRQPEEGYGYTF. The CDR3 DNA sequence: TGTGCCACCCGCCAACCCGAGGAGGGTTATGGCTACACCTTC.

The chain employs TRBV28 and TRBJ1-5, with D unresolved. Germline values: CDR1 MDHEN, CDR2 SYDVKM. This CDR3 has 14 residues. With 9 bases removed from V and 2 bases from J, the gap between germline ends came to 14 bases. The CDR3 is CASDISLGNQPQHF. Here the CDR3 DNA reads TGTGCCAGTGACATCTCCCTTGGCAATCAGCCCCAGCATTTT.

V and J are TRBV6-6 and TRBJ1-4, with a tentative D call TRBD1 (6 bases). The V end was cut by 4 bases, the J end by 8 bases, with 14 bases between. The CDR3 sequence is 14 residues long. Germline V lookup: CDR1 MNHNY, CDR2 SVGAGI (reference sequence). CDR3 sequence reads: CASSWAGVWEKLFF. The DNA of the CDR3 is TGTGCCAGCAGTTGGGCAGGGGTATGGGAAAAACTGTTTTTT.

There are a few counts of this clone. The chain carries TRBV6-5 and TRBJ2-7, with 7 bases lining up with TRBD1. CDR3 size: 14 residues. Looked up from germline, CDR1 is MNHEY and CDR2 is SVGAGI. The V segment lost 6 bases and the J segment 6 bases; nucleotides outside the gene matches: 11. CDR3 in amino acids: CASSPRRGLGEQYF. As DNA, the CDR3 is TGTGCCAGCAGCCCCCGAAGGGGGCTGGGCGAGCAGTACTTC.

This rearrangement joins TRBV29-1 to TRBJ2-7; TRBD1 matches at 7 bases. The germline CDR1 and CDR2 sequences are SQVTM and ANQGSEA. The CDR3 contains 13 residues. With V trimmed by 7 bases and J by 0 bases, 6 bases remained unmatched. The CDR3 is CSAKGASSYEQYF. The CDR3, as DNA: TGCAGCGCCAAGGGGGCTAGCTCCTACGAGCAGTACTTC.

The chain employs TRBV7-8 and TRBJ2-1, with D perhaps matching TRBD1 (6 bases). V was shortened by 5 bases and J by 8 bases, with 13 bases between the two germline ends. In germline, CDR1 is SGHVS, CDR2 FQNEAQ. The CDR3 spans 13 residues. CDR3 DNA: TGTGCCAGCAGCCCCTTCCCAGGGGATGAGCAGTTCTTC. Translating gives CASSPFPGDEQFF.

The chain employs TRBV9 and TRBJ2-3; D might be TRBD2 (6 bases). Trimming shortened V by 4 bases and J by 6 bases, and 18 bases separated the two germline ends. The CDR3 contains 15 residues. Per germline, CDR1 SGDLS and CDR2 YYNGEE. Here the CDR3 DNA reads TGTGCCAGCAGCCCCGAGGCGGGGCGCTACGATACGCAGTATTTT. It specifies CASSPEAGRYDTQYF.